Shown below are 10 T cell receptor beta chains from a single sample sequenced in a study of T-cell memory formation after mild COVID-19. One entry per CDR3 protein results from TCRdb running MiXCR on the 5' RACE reads. In the table there are about 350,000 distinct CDR3 sequences, 13% to 15% of which are singletons. Sequenced: PBMCs or a T cell subset sorted from them (not recorded which). The receptors originated from a man aged 18 to 29 who had mild COVID-19 (a few samples of this study predate the infection). Cell type and time point are not known.

The chain recombines TRBV5-1 with TRBJ2-2, with 8 bases fitting TRBD1. The J segment lost 1 base and the V segment lost 7 bases, leaving 6 bases of the junction unmatched. Germline V gene sequence: CDR1 SGHRS, CDR2 YFSETQ. The CDR3 runs to 15 residues. DNA for the CDR3: TGCGCCAGCGAAACTGGACAGGGGAACACCGGGGAGCTGTTTTTT. Translating it yields CASETGQGNTGELFF.

The V and J genes are TRBV7-2 and TRBJ2-2; 8 bases fit TRBD2. After removal of 3 bases from V and 3 bases from J, the junction contained 6 bases not matched to a gene. CDR3 size: 16 residues. Germline V gene lookup returns CDR1 SGHTA and CDR2 FQGNSA. Written as DNA, the CDR3 is TGTGCCAGCAGCTTGGCCGGGACTAGGGACACCGGGGAGCTGTTTTTT. Translating gives CASSLAGTRDTGELFF.

This clonotype was observed a few times. The rearrangement links TRBV4-1 to TRBJ2-5; TRBD1 or TRBD2 may be the D gene (5 bases each). The germline CDR1 and CDR2 sequences are MGHRA and YSYEKL. Trimming removed 3 bases from V and 5 bases from J, with 13 bases in between. The length of the CDR3 is 14 residues. CDR3 amino acids: CASSQGTREETQYF. CDR3 nucleotides: TGCGCCAGCAGCCAGGGGACCAGGGAGGAGACCCAGTACTTC.

This clonotype was observed a few times. The chain recombines TRBV10-3 with TRBJ1-2, with 8 bases that match TRBD1. In germline, CDR1 is ENHRY, CDR2 SYGVKD. The CDR3 is 16 amino acids. V was clipped by 3 bases and J by 3 bases; unmatched bases: 9. DNA of the CDR3: TGTGCCATCAGTGACCAACCGACAGGGGTCGACTATGGCTACACCTTC. Its translation: CAISDQPTGVDYGYTF.

CDR3 region: CASSPPTRGTEAFF. The CDR3, as DNA: TGTGCCAGCTCACCACCCACAAGAGGCACTGAAGCTTTCTTT. This chain connects TRBV18 to TRBJ1-1; D unclear. This CDR3 is built from 14 residues. V was cut by 0 bases and J by 4 bases, with 9 bases left in between. Germline CDR1 KGHSH, CDR2 LQKENI. The complete variable domain, with remaining parts taken from reference TRBV18 and TRBJ1-1, reads NAGVMQNPRHLVRRRGQEARLRCSPMKGHSHVYWYRQLPEEGLKFMVYLQKENIIDESGMPKERFSAEFPKEGPSILRIQQVVRGDSAAYFCASSPPTRGTEAFFGQGTRLTVV.

This clonotype occurred a few times. V and J are TRBV20-1 and TRBJ2-7, with 7 bases lining up with TRBD1. The CDR3 has 12 amino acids. Germline values: CDR1 DFQATT, CDR2 SNEGSKA (reference sequence). The V gene end was trimmed by 6 bases and the J gene end by 5 bases; junction bases not matched to a gene: 7. The CDR3 loop is CSAEGTAHEQYF. The DNA for the CDR3 is TGCAGTGCAGAGGGGACAGCCCACGAGCAGTACTTC.

This clonotype was seen only a few times. V and J are TRBV4-2 and TRBJ2-4; the D is unclear. This CDR3 is 17 amino acids long. V lost 1 base to trimming and J lost 0 bases, with 13 bases between them. CDR1 is LGHNA and CDR2 is YNFKEQ in the germline V gene. CDR3 residues: CASSQAGSQTAKNIQYF. The CDR3 DNA reads TGTGCCAGCAGCCAAGCGGGCTCACAAACAGCCAAAAACATTCAGTACTTC.

This chain uses TRBV11-2 with TRBJ2-5, with D perhaps TRBD2 (6 bases). Deletions cut 4 bases from V and 4 bases from J, with 19 bases between. This CDR3 spans 16 amino acids. Germline assignment: CDR1 SGHAT and CDR2 FQNNGV. CDR3 sequence (DNA): TGTGCCAGCAGCTCCTGGAGCCGGGGGAGAAGAGAGACCCAGTACTTC. Residues: CASSSWSRGRRETQYF.

There are a few counts of this clonotype. DNA of the CDR3: TGTGCCAGCAGCCCAGCCGGGACTTACTATGGCTACACCTTC. Amino acids: CASSPAGTYYGYTF. The chain links TRBV7-6 to TRBJ1-2, with D maybe TRBD1 (5 bases). Germline V lookup: CDR1 SGHVS, CDR2 FNYEAQ. The CDR3 is made up of 14 amino acids. The V end was cut by 5 bases, the J end by 3 bases, with 13 bases between.

The chain carries TRBV19 and TRBJ1-2; 7 bases fit TRBD1. This CDR3 has 14 residues. V lost 6 bases to trimming and J lost 4 bases; unmatched junction nucleotides: 8. The germline V gene encodes CDR1 LNHDA and CDR2 SQIVND (reference sequence). The CDR3 sequence is CASSQTGIGYGYTF. The DNA for the CDR3 is TGTGCCAGTAGCCAGACAGGGATCGGCTATGGCTACACCTTC. The variable domain in full, completed from reference TRBV19 and TRBJ1-2, reads DGGITQSPKYLFRKEGQNVTLSCEQNLNHDAMYWYRQDPGQGLRLIYYSQIVNDFQKGDIAEGYSVSREKKESFPLTVTSAQKNPTAFYLCASSQTGIGYGYTFGSGTRLTVV.